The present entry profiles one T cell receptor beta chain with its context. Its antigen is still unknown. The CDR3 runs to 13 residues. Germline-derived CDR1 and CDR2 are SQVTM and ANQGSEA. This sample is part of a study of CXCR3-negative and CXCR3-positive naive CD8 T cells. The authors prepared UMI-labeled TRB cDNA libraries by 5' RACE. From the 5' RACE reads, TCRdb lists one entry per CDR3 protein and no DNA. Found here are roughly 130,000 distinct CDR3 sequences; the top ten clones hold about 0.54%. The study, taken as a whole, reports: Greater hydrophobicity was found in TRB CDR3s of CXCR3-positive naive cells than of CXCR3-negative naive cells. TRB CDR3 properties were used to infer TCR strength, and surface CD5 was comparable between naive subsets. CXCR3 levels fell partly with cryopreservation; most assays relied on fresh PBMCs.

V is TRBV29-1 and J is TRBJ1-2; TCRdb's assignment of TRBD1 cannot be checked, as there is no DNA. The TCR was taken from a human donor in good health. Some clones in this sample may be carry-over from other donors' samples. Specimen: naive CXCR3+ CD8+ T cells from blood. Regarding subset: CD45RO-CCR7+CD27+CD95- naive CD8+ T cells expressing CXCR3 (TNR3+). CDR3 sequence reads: CSVVGTVSYGYTF. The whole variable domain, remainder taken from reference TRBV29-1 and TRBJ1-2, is SAVISQKPSRDICQRGTSLTIQCQVDSQVTMMFWYRQQPGQSLTLIATANQGSEATYESGFVIDKFPISRPNLTFSTLTVSNMSPEDSSIYLCSVVGTVSYGYTFGSGTRLTVV.